The T cell receptor (beta chain) under discussion was sequenced for a study of T cell repertoires in aging, cancer and after chemotherapy (dated by TCRdb to the late 2010s). Notes on the research overall: Donors spanned six age groups from 30 or younger to 70 or older, with at least three individuals per group. Alongside about 97 healthy donors serving as a reference group, the cohort included approximately 220 cancer patients, of whom some 91 had hematological cancers and around 120 had solid cancers. Control TCR repertoires from healthy donors were recorded over several months to years, and clear clonal overlap was observed across re-sampling. Millions of TCR reads were contained in the full dataset. To look at immunoaging and at how T cells reconstitute after chemotherapy, the study profiled TCR beta repertoires in peripheral blood from both healthy donors and cancer patients. Beyond this particular receptor, the publication reports: Untreated patients with hematological or solid cancers showed significantly lower blood TCR diversity and higher clonality than age-matched healthy donors. According to the authors, the repertoire data do not permit conclusions about immunological memory after chemotherapy. In healthy donors, the decline in TCR diversity with age was mainly due to loss of richness, whereas in cancer patients loss of evenness also played a role. In both cancer cohorts, the median generation probability rose over the chemotherapy interval, which suggests that the repertoire was reconstituted through rebound thymic output.

CDR1 and CDR2, looked up from the germline V gene, are KGHSH and LQKENI. Trimming takes 3 bases from V and 3 bases from J, and the germline ends sit 8 bases apart. From the cysteine up to the phenylalanine, the CDR3 has a length of 13 residues. Only the CDR3 region is kept as DNA, spanning 39 bases read in frame from base 1. Rearranged TRB sequences spanning V, D and J segments were amplified in a multiplex touch-down PCR with a mixed TRB-A/B primer pool. Illumina adapters and sample indices were added to the amplicons in two consecutive PCR reactions performed with Phusion HS II polymerase. Amplicons were gel-purified with the NucleoSpin Gel and PCR Clean-up kit, then checked with Qubit and an Agilent 2100 Bioanalyzer. Sequencing of libraries was carried out on an Illumina MiSeq in 600-cycle, single-indexed, paired-end runs. In the paper's pipeline: MiXCR versions 2.12 and 3.0.5 were used to process TRB sequences. Each unique CDR3 nucleotide sequence counted as one clone, and only productive sequences with at least two reads were retained. The repertoire metrics were Shannon diversity, evenness, clonality (defined as one minus evenness), and alpha-parameterized diversity profiles covering alpha 0 to 5. The IGoR algorithm was used to compute generation probabilities of clones in paired pre- and post-chemotherapy samples. Using fastp at Q25 and MiXCR, TCRdb reprocessed the public reads and kept productive beta chains. Rows are unified per CDR3 protein, each entry keeping the most common DNA and genes. TCRdb, not the authors, supplied the V and J calls. Present in this sample are roughly 10,000 distinct CDR3 sequences, 37% of which were seen just once. In total, the top ten clones hold more than 9.5% of the sample.

Genomic DNA extracted from peripheral blood, rather than sorted cells or RNA, was used as the source for amplification of TCR beta rearrangements. This clonotype was seen more than once but under ten times. It lacks a known antigen. No per-base quality is available; no much larger clone lies one base away. The chain links TRBV18 with TRBJ1-1, with TRBD1 as a weak D call on 6 bases. The sequence was collected from a human donor in good health. The sequencing input was blood. The DNA is as follows: TGTGCCAGCTCACCGAGACAGGACACTGAAGCTTTCTTT. This gives the protein CASSPRQDTEAFF.